This T cell receptor beta chain emerged from a study of identical twins. Germline CDR1 is SGHAT and CDR2 is FQNNGV. The CDR3 spans 17 residues. J was trimmed by 5 bases and V by 5 bases; bases with no gene match: 17. This clonotype was detected only a few times. TCRdb redid the calling of the 5' RACE reads with MiXCR, one entry per CDR3 protein. The table records roughly 700,000 distinct CDR3 sequences, over 8.5% of them present only once. This same sample was also taken into another study, of yellow fever vaccine responses in identical twins.

The TCR sequence derives from a woman between 18 and 30 years old in good health. Sequencing used PBMCs. This chain connects TRBV11-2 to TRBJ2-5, with TRBD1 matching over 7 bases. The CDR3 DNA reads as TGTGCCAGCAGCCAAACCCGGTTGGCAGGGGGAAGCGAGACCCAGTACTTC. This encodes CASSQTRLAGGSETQYF.